This T cell receptor beta chain was identified during a study of blood T cells in healthy people across ages. V lost 4 bases to trimming and J lost 3 bases; unmatched junction nucleotides: 4. There are 15 residues in the CDR3. Looked up from germline, CDR1 is KGHDR and CDR2 is SFDVKD. With a J-beta primer mix and a sample-barcoded 5' primer, a second PCR ran about 6 to 11 cycles. TCRdb used MiXCR to reprocess the 5' RACE reads, holding one entry per CDR3 protein. The sample includes more than 800,000 distinct CDR3 sequences, more than 40% seen only once; the top ten take approximately 19%. The sample taken for sequencing was blood. The genes are TRBV24-1 and TRBJ2-1; 8 bases align to TRBD1. The sequence was obtained from an older woman in good health. The CDR3 nucleotides read TGTGCCACCAGTGACCCTGGACAGGGCTACAATGAGCAGTTCTTC. This gives the protein CATSDPGQGYNEQFF.